This T cell receptor (beta chain) was sequenced during a study of OX40 agonist ivuxolimab in advanced cancers. As for the study more broadly: The costimulatory receptor OX40 (CD134) was targeted by ivuxolimab, a fully human IgG2 agonistic monoclonal antibody. Intravenous ivuxolimab was administered to patients every 2 weeks at six dose levels: 0.01, 0.1, 0.3, 1.5, 3 and 10 mg/kg. Partial responses were achieved by three dose-escalation patients, of whom one had hepatocellular carcinoma and two had cutaneous melanoma. The purpose of peripheral TCRbeta sequencing was to test whether ivuxolimab changed TCR sequence diversity and led to clonal T-cell expansion. Of the roughly 50 dose-escalation patients, hepatocellular carcinoma was present in approximately 20, melanoma in approximately 15, renal cell carcinoma in 9 and head and neck cancer in 9. The monotherapy dose-escalation portion (N of about 50 patients) of the phase I ivuxolimab trial is reported in the paper. A male proportion of approximately 83% and a mean age of around 60 years, ranging from roughly 23 to 79, were recorded for the dose-escalation cohort. Patients were allowed to have had prior anti-PD-1, anti-PD-L1 or anti-CTLA-4 therapy, and 40% of the dose-escalation patients had been treated with checkpoint inhibitors. Results and caveats for the whole study, not just this receptor: At doses of 0.1 to 3.0 mg/kg, clonal expansion of both CD4+ and CD8+ T cells in blood was seen between baseline and week 6. After ivuxolimab, more expanded clones were found on average in CD8+ T cells than in CD4+ T cells. The antigen specificity of the clonally expanded peripheral T cells was not determined. In the 0.1-3.0 mg/kg groups, partial responders were among the patients with the lowest normalized peripheral clonal expansion, particularly in CD8+ T cells. Low levels of normalized T-cell clonal expansion were also seen in some patients who did not respond.

CDR1 MGHRA and CDR2 YSYEKL were looked up in the germline V gene. The CDR3 numbers 14 residues from cysteine through phenylalanine. Here the CDR3 DNA is all that survives: 42 bases in frame from base 1. For sequencing of the TCRbeta CDR3 region, genomic DNA was extracted from the sorted cells. TCRbeta CDR3 regions were sequenced using the immunoSEQ Assay. TCRdb's version of the immuneACCESS table is confined to in-frame rearrangements and falls short of the full clone set. An unresolved V gene accounts for under half of the shortfall where checked; the remainder is of unknown origin. The sample yields 15,000 to 20,000 clones; around 82% were counted once. The leading ten clones occupy 14% to 15% of the sample. Patients with a history of autoimmune disease or receiving systemic immunosuppression were excluded from the trial. In every dose cohort, peripheral blood was drawn for TCR sequencing at baseline, cycle 4 day 1, and cycle 7 day 1. The samples were taken from a phase I, first-in-human, multicenter, open-label dose-escalation trial of ivuxolimab. Adults with locally advanced or metastatic melanoma, renal cell carcinoma, hepatocellular carcinoma or head and neck squamous cell carcinoma were enrolled in the trial. Before TCR sequencing, CD4+ and CD8+ T cells were separately sorted from peripheral blood.

This clone was seen a few times. There is no known antigen for this receptor. The junction departs from the called germline gene at one end, perhaps through a read error. This chain is built from TRBV4-1 and TRBJ2-1; the D match is possibly TRBD1 or TRBD2, with 5 bases aligned in each. Sequencing used CD4+ or CD8+ T cells sorted from blood, obtained in a trial of the OX40 agonist ivuxolimab. The origin of this receptor is an adult with an advanced solid tumor such as melanoma, head and neck, liver or kidney cancer. In nucleotide form, the sequence is TGTGCCAGCAGCCATCCAGGGACCCCCAATGAGCAGTTCTTC. It specifies CASSHPGTPNEQFF.